The present entry profiles one T cell receptor beta chain with its context. Antigen: not known. Per germline, CDR1 ENHRY and CDR2 SYGVKD. This CDR3 has 12 residues. V gave up 5 bases and J gave up 5 bases; unmatched junction bases: 0. The PCR made use of 60 Vbeta and 13 Jbeta primers. Generated by immunoSEQ multiplex PCR, the TCRdb table keeps only in-frame clones and is missing some. The sample shows about 200,000 clones, around 80% of them seen only once. The sample originates from a study of cytomegalovirus exposure and HLA in healthy donors. Background on the study: Earlier work reported roughly 120 million unique TCR beta sequences from about 190 million T cells. Points from the study as a whole: Apparent HLA restriction characterized most CMV-associated TCR beta chains in a later analysis. A later analysis linked 15,000 to 20,000 TCR beta sequences to HLA alleles at 0.05 false discovery rate.

The receptor was isolated from a man aged 18 to 30 in good health and CMV-seronegative. The chain recombines TRBV10-3 with TRBJ1-5; 7 bases are shared with TRBD1. Sequencing was done on a sample of PBMCs. The CDR3 region is CAISTGDQPQHF. CDR3 DNA sequence: TGTGCCATCAGTACAGGGGATCAGCCCCAGCATTTT.